This T cell receptor beta chain stems from a study of blood T cell repertoires in COVID-19. Overall study context: Some COVID-19 samples were acute and others convalescent; all came from the United States, Italy and Spain. PBMCs, B-cell-depleted T cells, or T cells provided the cDNA or gDNA that made up the material.

Per the authors' pipeline: Counts of nucleated cells, estimated from reference gene primer amplification, were obtained. Some clones are missing from TCRdb's copy, which holds only in-frame ones; the method was immunoSEQ multiplex PCR. V and J calls and clone size follow that table, whereas D and trimming were derived from the DNA. The sample has some 99,000 clones, 80% seen once; the top ten hold around 4.7%. Looked up from germline, CDR1 is SNHLY and CDR2 is FYNNEI. The CDR3 contains 13 residues. Trimming shortened V by 9 bases and J by 3 bases, and 14 bases separated the two germline ends. The chain recombines TRBV2 with TRBJ1-2; D ambiguous. The specimen was peripheral blood. The TCR comes from a human donor in a cohort sampled during active or convalescent COVID-19. The chain's CDR3 is CARTQNTYYGYTF. CDR3 coding DNA: TGTGCCAGAACCCAGAACACGTACTATGGCTACACCTTC.